This T cell receptor (beta chain) was captured by sequencing in a study of shared clonotypes between healthy human individuals. Overall study results and limits: Clonotype sharing among donors was expected to depend on sequencing depth.

The input for sorted-subset replicate PCRs was around 0.2 ug DNA, 30,000 or so T cell genomes. Sequenced by immunoSEQ multiplex PCR; TCRdb stores in-frame clones only, minus some. The table records fewer than 1 million clones, 96% of them present only once. Turning to this clone: Its specificity is not known.

The CDR3 is 14 residues long. V lost 6 bases and J 7 bases, leaving 19 bases between the germline ends. Germline V gene sequence: CDR1 SQVTM, CDR2 ANQGSEA. CD45RO negativity and positive selection for CCR7 defined naive CD8 cells, a population that excluded terminally differentiated effector memory CD45RA+ cells. Sequenced input: naive CD8+ T cells sorted from blood. The chain is built from TRBV29-1 and TRBJ2-1; D tentatively reads TRBD1 or TRBD2 (5 bases each). The TCR comes from a man aged 25-40 years in good health. CDR3 in amino acids: CSVAGTSDGNEQFF. CDR3 DNA: TGCAGCGTGGCCGGGACCAGCGATGGGAATGAGCAGTTCTTC.